Reported below is one T cell receptor (beta chain). RNA transcripts were the source from which TCR beta CDR3 regions were amplified. First-round RT-PCR used HTBI primers; second-round multiplex PCR followed. TCRdb reprocessed the multiplex PCR reads with MiXCR, giving one entry per CDR3 protein. The sample consists of over 500,000 distinct CDR3 sequences, 22% of them appearing once. This sample was included in a study of Graves' ophthalmopathy and Graves' hyperthyroidism. By definition, stable hyperthyroidism involved no ophthalmopathy within 18 months of follow-up. Exclusion covered patients with other autoimmune diseases or uncontrolled infections (as well as pregnancy or lactation). Diagnostic conclusions were grounded in clinical symptoms, serum thyroxine, TRAb, thyroid ultrasound and orbital computed tomography. With V trimmed by 5 bases and J by 5 bases, 7 bases remained unmatched. CDR1 is SGHDT, CDR2 YYEEEE, per germline. This CDR3 is built from 15 residues.

The chain couples TRBV5-6 to TRBJ2-7, with 13 bases lining up with TRBD2. The sample consisted of peripheral blood. The TCR comes from a woman between 18 and 29 years old with stable Graves' hyperthyroidism. Some clones in this sample may be carry-over from other donors' samples. CDR3 loop: CASRLLAGGPHEQYF. The DNA of the CDR3 is TGTGCCAGCAGGCTACTAGCGGGAGGGCCCCACGAGCAGTACTTC.